The 24 T cell receptor beta chains listed next were all sequenced from one sample in a study of blood T cell repertoires in COVID-19. The method was immunoSEQ multiplex PCR; TCRdb's version includes in-frame clones alone and lacks a portion of them. The table records about 130,000 clones, 81% of them present only once. The specimen sequenced was peripheral blood. The receptors stem from a woman aged 60 to 75 with active or convalescent COVID-19.

This clone appeared once. The V gene is TRBV6-2 or TRBV6-3, the J gene TRBJ1-3; TRBD1 aligns across 7 bases. The CDR3 has 15 amino acids. V was clipped by 2 bases and J by 6 bases; unmatched bases: 7. Germline V gene sequence: CDR1 MNHEY, CDR2 SVGEGT. In nucleotides, the CDR3 is TGTGCCAGCAGTTACGGGACAGCGTCTTTAAACACCATATATTTT. It encodes CASSYGTASLNTIYF.

V and J are TRBV27 and TRBJ1-4; D unclear. The CDR3 contains 14 residues. Germline V gene lookup returns CDR1 MNHEY and CDR2 SMNVEV (reference sequence). Trimming pared 5 bases from V and 0 bases from J, leaving 7 bases between. This chain's CDR3 is CASSRLATNEKLFF. The CDR3 nucleotides read TGTGCCAGCAGTAGACTTGCAACTAATGAAAAACTGTTTTTT. The variable domain in full, completed from reference TRBV27 and TRBJ1-4, reads EAQVTQNPRYLITVTGKKLTVTCSQNMNHEYMSWYRQDPGLGLRQIYYSMNVEVTDKGDVPEGYKVSRKEKRNFPLILESPSPNQTSLYFCASSRLATNEKLFFGSGTQLSVL.

This clone was seen a single time. V is TRBV28 and J is TRBJ1-2, with a possible D match to TRBD1 (5 bases). CDR1 MDHEN and CDR2 SYDVKM come from the germline V gene. This CDR3 comprises 16 residues. The V end lost 4 bases, the J end lost 4 bases, and 19 bases lay between the germline ends. The CDR3 region is CASSSAGTVGFYGYTF. The CDR3 DNA follows: TGTGCCAGCAGTTCCGCCGGGACTGTCGGATTCTATGGCTACACCTTC.

The V call is TRBV18, the J call TRBJ1-1, with TRBD1 matching over 9 bases. CDR1 is KGHSH and CDR2 is LQKENI in the germline V gene. The trim removed 6 bases at V and 0 bases at J, leaving 8 bases unmatched. This CDR3 is 16 amino acids long. CDR3 in amino acids: CASSRDRERMNTEAFF. As DNA, the CDR3 is TGTGCCAGCTCTCGGGACAGGGAAAGGATGAACACTGAAGCTTTCTTT.

This chain links TRBV6-6 with TRBJ1-5; maybe TRBD1 (5 bases). The CDR3 has 16 residues. The germline V gene encodes CDR1 MNHNY and CDR2 SVGAGI (reference sequence). The V end was cut by 6 bases, the J end by 4 bases, with 19 bases between. CDR3 sequence (DNA): TGTGCCAGCAGCCCCCCTAGGAGGGGTGGAAATCAGCCCCAGCATTTT. Protein: CASSPPRRGGNQPQHF.

This chain links TRBV19 with TRBJ1-5, with D possibly TRBD1 on 6 matching bases. The V and J ends lost 7 bases and 4 bases respectively, with 20 bases between them. The CDR3 spans 16 residues. CDR1 is LNHDA, CDR2 SQIVND, per germline (reference sequence). DNA for the CDR3: TGTGCCAGTAACACGAGATGGGGGGGCGAGAATCAGCCCCAGCATTTT. This sequence encodes CASNTRWGGENQPQHF.

This chain joins TRBV3-1 (or the pseudogene TRBV3-2) and TRBJ1-1; no firm D call. V shed 4 bases and J shed 0 bases, with 12 bases lying between them. The length of the CDR3 is 15 residues. The germline V gene has CDR1 LGHDT and CDR2 YNNKEL (reference sequence). The DNA for the CDR3 is TGTGCCAGCAGCCCGCCATTGAGGGTGAACACTGAAGCTTTCTTT. Translation: CASSPPLRVNTEAFF.

The rearrangement joins TRBV5-8 to TRBJ2-4; 7 bases line up with TRBD2. The CDR3 runs to 15 residues. Germline-derived CDR1 and CDR2 are SGHTS and YDEGEE. J gave up 7 bases and V 0 bases, and 7 bases lay outside the gene matches. CDR3 DNA sequence: TGTGCCAGCAGCTTGGAAGGCGGGAGTGGGAACATTCAGTACTTC. Its translation: CASSLEGGSGNIQYF.

The V gene is TRBV2, the J gene TRBJ2-5; 7 bases align to TRBD2. Germline-derived CDR1 and CDR2 are SNHLY and FYNNEI. The CDR3 consists of 13 residues. Germline trimming cut 6 bases from V and 5 bases from J; bases unmatched to any gene: 6. Here the CDR3 reads CASRPGGSETQYF. As DNA, the CDR3 is TGTGCCAGCAGGCCGGGGGGTTCGGAGACCCAGTACTTC.

This rearrangement joins TRBV19 to TRBJ2-7, with a weak D call TRBD2 (7 bases). V was clipped by 6 bases and J by 0 bases, with 18 bases between them. Germline CDR1 is LNHDA and CDR2 is SQIVND (reference sequence). The CDR3 has 16 residues. CDR3 DNA sequence: TGTGCCAGTAGCCAACGGGGCGGGGGCAACTCCTACGAGCAGTACTTC. Translating it yields CASSQRGGGNSYEQYF.

The rearrangement uses TRBV24-1 and TRBJ2-1; D might be TRBD2 (6 bases). V was shortened by 3 bases and J by 9 bases, with 20 bases between the two germline ends. The length of the CDR3 is 16 residues. The germline CDR1 and CDR2 sequences are KGHDR and SFDVKD. This CDR3 reads CATSDPSAGRSGEQFF. In nucleotides, the CDR3 is TGTGCCACCAGTGATCCCTCCGCCGGGAGATCGGGTGAGCAGTTCTTC.

This chain uses TRBV19 with TRBJ2-3; 14 nucleotides line up with TRBD2. Germline V gives CDR1 LNHDA, CDR2 SQIVND (reference sequence). The CDR3 contains 16 residues. The V segment lost 8 bases and the J segment 5 bases; nucleotides outside the gene matches: 9. DNA of the CDR3: TGTGCCAGTGGAGGGCGACTAGCGGGAGGGGGAGATACGCAGTATTTT. Protein: CASGGRLAGGGDTQYF.

The V call is TRBV7-9, the J call TRBJ2-3; 9 nucleotides line up with TRBD2. V gave up 5 bases and J gave up 8 bases; unmatched junction bases: 8. The CDR3 contains 14 residues. Germline values: CDR1 SEHNR, CDR2 FQNEAQ (reference sequence). The CDR3 sequence: CASSARGGASTQYF. CDR3 in DNA: TGTGCCAGCAGCGCACGCGGGGGGGCGAGTACGCAGTATTTT.

The CDR3 loop is CASSFGTTSYEQYF. In nucleotides, the CDR3 is TGTGCCAGCAGCTTCGGGACAACCTCCTACGAGCAGTACTTC. The rearrangement links TRBV5-6 to TRBJ2-7; tentative D call: TRBD1 (6 bases). Per germline, CDR1 SGHDT and CDR2 YYEEEE. This CDR3 spans 14 amino acids. V was cut by 2 bases and J by 0 bases, with 9 bases left in between.

This CDR3 reads CASTNGSVNQPQHF. CDR3 DNA sequence: TGTGCCAGCACCAACGGTTCGGTCAATCAGCCCCAGCATTTT. The chain couples TRBV5-4 to TRBJ1-5, with no clear D. V shed 6 bases and J shed 3 bases, with 13 bases lying between them. Germline values: CDR1 SGHNT, CDR2 YYREEE (reference sequence). CDR3 length equals 14 residues.

This chain joins TRBV28 and TRBJ2-7; TRBD2 aligns across 7 bases. CDR3 length equals 15 residues. The germline V gene has CDR1 MDHEN and CDR2 SYDVKM. J gave up 6 bases and V 7 bases, and 15 bases lay outside the gene matches. In DNA, the CDR3 is TGTGCCAGCATAGAGTCGTCAAGCGGGATAAGCGAGCAGTACTTC. Translating it yields CASIESSSGISEQYF.

This sequence joins TRBV7-2 and TRBJ2-1, with TRBD1 identical over 7 bases. With 5 bases clipped from V and 6 bases from J, the junction kept 4 bases outside the gene matches. CDR3 length: 13 residues. CDR1 is SGHTA and CDR2 is FQGNSA in the germline V gene. CDR3 nucleotides: TGTGCCAGCAGCGCGGACAGGAGCAATGAGCAGTTCTTC. Amino acid sequence: CASSADRSNEQFF.

V and J are TRBV19 and TRBJ1-3; 8 bases are a match to TRBD1. Germline V gives CDR1 LNHDA, CDR2 SQIVND (reference sequence). With V trimmed by 3 bases and J by 4 bases, 14 bases remained unmatched. The length of the CDR3 is 18 residues. The CDR3 region is CASSILGSQGALGNTIYF. The CDR3 nucleotides read TGTGCCAGTAGTATCCTGGGGTCGCAGGGGGCGCTCGGAAACACCATATATTTT.

About this clone itself: One end of the junction does not line up with germline, which may come from a read error. The CDR3 sequence is CASILSGGAYSEQFF. The CDR3 nucleotides are TGTGCCAGCATCCTTAGCGGGGGGGCCTACAGTGAGCAGTTCTTC. The chain recombines TRBV27 with TRBJ2-1; 11 bases map to TRBD2. The CDR3 runs to 15 residues. From germline, CDR1 is MNHEY and CDR2 SMNVEV (reference sequence).

The chain links TRBV28 to TRBJ1-1, with 7 bases matching TRBD1. The trim removed 6 bases at V and 4 bases at J, leaving 5 bases unmatched. The germline CDR1 and CDR2 sequences are MDHEN and SYDVKM. CDR3 length: 13 amino acids. The CDR3 loop is CASSRQGGTEAFF. The DNA of the CDR3 is TGTGCCAGCAGCCGACAGGGTGGCACTGAAGCTTTCTTT.

This clone was detected a few times. The J gene is TRBJ1-1, the V gene TRBV7-2, with 7 bases aligning to TRBD1. V was clipped by 4 bases and J by 0 bases; unmatched bases: 14. Looked up from germline, CDR1 is SGHTA and CDR2 is FQGNSA. CDR3 length: 18 amino acids. The CDR3 region has the DNA TGTGCCAGCAGCTCCTGGACAGGTCTCAAATTCATGAACACTGAAGCTTTCTTT. Translating it yields CASSSWTGLKFMNTEAFF.

The gene calls are TRBV3-1 (or the pseudogene TRBV3-2) and TRBJ2-5, with TRBD1 identical over 9 bases. The CDR3 runs 14 residues. Germline CDR1 reads LGHDT; CDR2 reads YNNKEL (reference sequence). V was pared by 5 bases and J by 5 bases, with 6 bases of the junction left unmatched. CDR3 amino acids: CASSLGQGGETQYF. The CDR3 nucleotides are TGTGCCAGCAGCTTGGGACAGGGAGGGGAGACCCAGTACTTC.

This clone was seen a few times. This sequence joins TRBV28 and TRBJ1-4; D call uncertain. This CDR3 spans 12 amino acids. The V gene's germline CDR1 is MDHEN and CDR2 SYDVKM. The V gene lost 8 bases and the J gene lost 5 bases, with 9 bases spanning the gap. This chain's CDR3 is CASVTGNEKLFF. The DNA of the CDR3 is TGTGCCAGCGTGACCGGGAATGAAAAACTGTTTTTT. Drawing the rest from reference TRBV28 and TRBJ1-4, the complete variable domain is DVKVTQSSRYLVKRTGEKVFLECVQDMDHENMFWYRQDPGLGLRLIYFSYDVKMKEKGDIPEGYSVSREKKERFSLILESASTNQTSMYLCASVTGNEKLFFGSGTQLSVL.

The chain joins TRBV6-5 to TRBJ1-2; D is undetermined. Trimming removed 7 bases from V and 4 bases from J, with 16 bases in between. Germline V gene data show CDR1 as MNHEY and CDR2 as SVGAGI. The CDR3 runs to 14 residues. Here the CDR3 reads CASKGGSSPYGYTF. In DNA form, the CDR3 reads TGTGCCAGCAAGGGAGGGTCATCTCCCTATGGCTACACCTTC.